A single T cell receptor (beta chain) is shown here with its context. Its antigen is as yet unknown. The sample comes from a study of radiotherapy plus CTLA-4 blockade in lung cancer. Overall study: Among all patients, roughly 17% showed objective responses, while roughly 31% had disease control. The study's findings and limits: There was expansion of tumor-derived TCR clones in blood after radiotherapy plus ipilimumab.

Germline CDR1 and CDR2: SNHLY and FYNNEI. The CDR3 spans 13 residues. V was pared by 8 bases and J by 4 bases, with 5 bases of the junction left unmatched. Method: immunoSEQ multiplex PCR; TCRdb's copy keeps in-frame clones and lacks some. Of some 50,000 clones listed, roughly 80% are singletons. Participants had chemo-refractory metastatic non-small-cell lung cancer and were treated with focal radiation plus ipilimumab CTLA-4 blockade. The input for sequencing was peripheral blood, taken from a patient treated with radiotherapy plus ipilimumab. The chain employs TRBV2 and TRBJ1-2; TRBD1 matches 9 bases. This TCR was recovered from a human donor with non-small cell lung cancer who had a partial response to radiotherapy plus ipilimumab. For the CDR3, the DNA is TGTGCCAGCCGGACAGGGGATAGCTATGGCTACACCTTC. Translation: CASRTGDSYGYTF.